A selection of T cell receptor beta chains follows, all from one sample in a study of cytomegalovirus exposure and HLA in healthy donors. Using immunoSEQ multiplex PCR, the repertoire was profiled, and TCRdb retains in-frame clones only, with some absent. Among about 230,000 clones listed, just under 85% were seen once. Input material: PBMCs. Source of these receptors: a woman aged 40 to 50 in good health and CMV-seronegative. Each CDR3 is given with its conserved first and last residue. The D gene is left open where the match is weak. Some rows have no size entry. The others give once, few or many, or a class for an expanded clone.

CDR3aa: CASSTLPEGDYGYTF
CDR3nt: TGTGCCAGTAGTACCCTACCGGAGGGCGACTATGGCTACACCTTC
abundance: once
d_gene: NA
j_gene: TRBJ1-2
v_gene: TRBV19

CDR3aa: CASSLGRTGANIQYF
CDR3nt: TGTGCCAGCAGCTTAGGGCGGACAGGGGCAAACATTCAGTACTTC
abundance: once
d_gene: TRBD1
j_gene: TRBJ2-4
v_gene: TRBV7-8

CDR3aa: CASSLQASNTEAFF
CDR3nt: TGCGCCAGCAGCTTGCAGGCTTCTAACACTGAAGCTTTCTTT
abundance: few
d_gene: NA
j_gene: TRBJ1-1
v_gene: TRBV5-1

CDR3aa: CASSRLLAADTQYF
CDR3nt: TGTGCCAGCAGCCGATTACTAGCGGCGGATACGCAGTATTTT
abundance: NA
d_gene: TRBD2
j_gene: TRBJ2-3
v_gene: TRBV7-2

CDR3aa: CASSQFTTAGTYEQYF
CDR3nt: TGCGCCAGCAGCCAATTTACTACCGCCGGGACCTACGAGCAGTACTTC
abundance: NA
d_gene: NA
j_gene: TRBJ2-7
v_gene: TRBV4-3

CDR3aa: CASREEGARREQPQHF
CDR3nt: TGTGCCAGCAGAGAGGAGGGGGCGCGCCGAGAGCAGCCCCAGCATTTT
abundance: NA
d_gene: TRBD1
j_gene: TRBJ1-5
v_gene: TRBV27

CDR3aa: CASSANRDVGSPLHF
CDR3nt: TGTGCCAGCAGCGCAAACAGGGACGTAGGGTCACCCCTCCACTTT
abundance: NA
d_gene: NA
j_gene: TRBJ1-6
v_gene: TRBV11-3

CDR3aa: CASSQADRAHNSPLHF
CDR3nt: TGTGCCAGCAGCCAAGCGGACAGGGCCCATAATTCACCCCTCCACTTT
abundance: NA
d_gene: TRBD1
j_gene: TRBJ1-6
v_gene: TRBV4-2

CDR3aa: CASRHVSNQPQHF
CDR3nt: TGTGCCAGCAGACATGTTAGCAATCAGCCCCAGCATTTT
abundance: NA
d_gene: NA
j_gene: TRBJ1-5
v_gene: TRBV2

CDR3aa: CASSLDRGNTEAFF
CDR3nt: TGCGCCAGCAGCTTAGACAGGGGAAACACTGAAGCTTTCTTT
abundance: NA
d_gene: TRBD1
j_gene: TRBJ1-1
v_gene: TRBV5-1

CDR3aa: CASSTVQGNTIYF
CDR3nt: TGTGCCAGCAGTACCGTGCAGGGAAACACCATATATTTT
abundance: NA
d_gene: NA
j_gene: TRBJ1-3
v_gene: TRBV27

CDR3aa: CSVGTGGYNEQFF
CDR3nt: TGCAGCGTTGGAACAGGGGGCTACAATGAGCAGTTCTTC
abundance: NA
d_gene: TRBD1
j_gene: TRBJ2-1
v_gene: TRBV29-1

CDR3aa: CASSLSGGTFTGELFF
CDR3nt: TGTGCCAGCAGTCTTAGCGGGGGGACATTCACCGGGGAGCTGTTTTTT
abundance: NA
d_gene: TRBD2
j_gene: TRBJ2-2
v_gene: TRBV27

CDR3aa: CASTGGVYGYTF
CDR3nt: TGTGCCAGTACAGGGGGGGTCTATGGCTACACCTTC
abundance: NA
d_gene: TRBD1
j_gene: TRBJ1-2
v_gene: TRBV28

CDR3aa: CASSLVGRGYTF
CDR3nt: TGTGCCAGCAGTTTGGTGGGGCGAGGCTACACCTTC
abundance: NA
d_gene: NA
j_gene: TRBJ1-2
v_gene: TRBV28

CDR3aa: CASSLGQTRGTETQYF
CDR3nt: TGTGCCAGCAGCTTAGGACAGACGAGGGGGACAGAGACCCAGTACTTC
abundance: NA
d_gene: NA
j_gene: TRBJ2-5
v_gene: TRBV7-9

CDR3aa: CATSREEGQGTGDYGYTF
CDR3nt: TGTGCCACCAGCAGAGAAGAGGGACAGGGCACGGGAGACTATGGCTACACCTTC
abundance: NA
d_gene: TRBD1
j_gene: TRBJ1-2
v_gene: TRBV15

CDR3aa: CASTLTGTGGNSPLHF
CDR3nt: TGTGCCAGCACTCTGACCGGGACAGGGGGAAATTCACCCCTCCACTTT
abundance: NA
d_gene: TRBD1
j_gene: TRBJ1-6
v_gene: TRBV6-6

CDR3aa: CASSPSGLNEQFF
CDR3nt: TGTGCCAGTAGTCCCTCCGGACTCAATGAGCAGTTCTTC
abundance: once
d_gene: NA
j_gene: TRBJ2-1
v_gene: TRBV19

CDR3aa: CASSLDSQETQYF
CDR3nt: TGTGCCAGCAGCCTAGACAGCCAAGAGACCCAGTACTTC
abundance: NA
d_gene: NA
j_gene: TRBJ2-5
v_gene: TRBV11-3

CDR3aa: CASSEAVTDTQYF
CDR3nt: TGTGCCAGCAGCGAAGCTGTTACAGATACGCAGTATTTT
abundance: NA
d_gene: NA
j_gene: TRBJ2-3
v_gene: TRBV9

CDR3aa: CASSQGGSNTEAFF
CDR3nt: TGCGCCAGCAGCCAAGGGGGCTCGAACACTGAAGCTTTCTTT
abundance: few
d_gene: NA
j_gene: TRBJ1-1
v_gene: TRBV4-1

CDR3aa: CASSPLPSGAETQYF
CDR3nt: TGTGCCAGCTCACCACTGCCTAGCGGGGCAGAGACCCAGTACTTC
abundance: once
d_gene: TRBD2
j_gene: TRBJ2-5
v_gene: TRBV18

CDR3aa: CAWIPPVNTEAFF
CDR3nt: TGTGCCTGGATACCCCCAGTGAACACTGAAGCTTTCTTT
abundance: NA
d_gene: NA
j_gene: TRBJ1-1
v_gene: TRBV30

CDR3aa: CASSPPGRENTEAFF
CDR3nt: TGTGCCAGCTCACCACCAGGGAGGGAGAACACTGAAGCTTTCTTT
abundance: NA
d_gene: NA
j_gene: TRBJ1-1
v_gene: TRBV18

CDR3aa: CASRMTGLGEQYF
CDR3nt: TGTGCCAGCAGAATGACAGGGCTGGGCGAGCAGTACTTC
abundance: NA
d_gene: TRBD1
j_gene: TRBJ2-7
v_gene: TRBV2

CDR3aa: CASSLGLAGSDTQYF
CDR3nt: TGTGCCAGCAGTTTGGGACTAGCGGGGTCTGATACGCAGTATTTT
abundance: NA
d_gene: TRBD2
j_gene: TRBJ2-3
v_gene: TRBV28

CDR3aa: CASSLGFRRDRGNYEQYF
CDR3nt: TGTGCCAGCAGTTTAGGGTTTCGTAGGGACAGGGGGAATTACGAGCAGTACTTC
abundance: few
d_gene: TRBD1
j_gene: TRBJ2-7
v_gene: TRBV27

CDR3aa: CASSSEGAPTYEQYF
CDR3nt: TGTGCCAGCAGCTCCGAGGGAGCGCCGACCTACGAGCAGTACTTC
abundance: NA
d_gene: NA
j_gene: TRBJ2-7
v_gene: TRBV4-2

CDR3aa: CASSLEFNYGYTF
CDR3nt: TGTGCCAGCAGCCTTGAGTTTAACTATGGCTACACCTTC
abundance: NA
d_gene: NA
j_gene: TRBJ1-2
v_gene: TRBV14

CDR3aa: CASSNRVNSPLHF
CDR3nt: TGTGCCAGTAGCAACAGGGTTAATTCACCCCTCCACTTT
abundance: NA
d_gene: NA
j_gene: TRBJ1-6
v_gene: TRBV19

CDR3aa: CASNPQGASSEAFF
CDR3nt: TGTGCCAGCAACCCTCAGGGGGCAAGCTCTGAAGCTTTCTTT
abundance: NA
d_gene: TRBD1
j_gene: TRBJ1-1
v_gene: TRBV2

CDR3aa: CASSLEGGLYSPLHF
CDR3nt: TGTGCCAGCAGCTTAGAAGGGGGTTTGTATTCACCCCTCCACTTT
abundance: NA
d_gene: NA
j_gene: TRBJ1-6
v_gene: TRBV7-6

CDR3aa: CASSLDTGGVSGNTIYF
CDR3nt: TGCGCCAGCAGCTTGGATACAGGGGGTGTTTCTGGAAACACCATATATTTT
abundance: NA
d_gene: TRBD1
j_gene: TRBJ1-3
v_gene: TRBV5-1

CDR3aa: CASSLAGYGYTF
CDR3nt: TGTGCCAGCAGCTTGGCTGGCTATGGCTACACCTTC
abundance: NA
d_gene: NA
j_gene: TRBJ1-2
v_gene: TRBV7-2

CDR3aa: CASSIRQGYNEKLFF
CDR3nt: TGTGCCAGCAGCATCCGACAGGGCTATAATGAAAAACTGTTTTTT
abundance: NA
d_gene: TRBD1
j_gene: TRBJ1-4
v_gene: TRBV7-9

CDR3aa: CASSAWGETEAFF
CDR3nt: TGTGCCAGCAGTGCGTGGGGGGAGACTGAAGCTTTCTTT
abundance: few
d_gene: NA
j_gene: TRBJ1-1
v_gene: TRBV2

CDR3aa: CASSLPRTGGQDGSTDTQYF
CDR3nt: TGCGCCAGCAGCCTCCCAAGGACGGGGGGCCAGGACGGTAGCACAGATACGCAGTATTTT
abundance: once
d_gene: NA
j_gene: TRBJ2-3
v_gene: TRBV4-1

CDR3aa: CASSFTLATYEQYF
CDR3nt: TGTGCCAGCAGCTTTACACTAGCAACCTACGAGCAGTACTTC
abundance: NA
d_gene: NA
j_gene: TRBJ2-7
v_gene: TRBV13

CDR3aa: CASSDPGGGQETQYF
CDR3nt: TGTGCCAGCAGTGACCCCGGCGGGGGGCAAGAGACCCAGTACTTC
abundance: NA
d_gene: TRBD2
j_gene: TRBJ2-5
v_gene: TRBV2

CDR3aa: CASSKGGVINGYTF
CDR3nt: TGTGCCAGCAGTAAAGGAGGGGTGATAAATGGCTACACCTTC
abundance: once
d_gene: NA
j_gene: TRBJ1-2
v_gene: TRBV28

CDR3aa: CASSAGSGTQYF
CDR3nt: TGTGCCAGCAGCGCAGGGTCCGGTACGCAGTATTTT
abundance: NA
d_gene: NA
j_gene: TRBJ2-3
v_gene: TRBV7-2

CDR3aa: CASSPLGTGGRETQYF
CDR3nt: TGTGCCAGCAGTCCCCTCGGGACAGGGGGCCGGGAGACCCAGTACTTC
abundance: NA
d_gene: TRBD1
j_gene: TRBJ2-5
v_gene: TRBV28

CDR3aa: CASSLFGDEAFF
CDR3nt: TGTGCCAGCAGTTTATTCGGAGATGAAGCTTTCTTT
abundance: NA
d_gene: NA
j_gene: TRBJ1-1
v_gene: TRBV28

CDR3aa: CASSEDRLMNTEAFF
CDR3nt: TGTGCCAGCAGTGAAGACCGACTAATGAACACTGAAGCTTTCTTT
abundance: NA
d_gene: NA
j_gene: TRBJ1-1
v_gene: TRBV2

CDR3aa: CASGAPGTPYGYTF
CDR3nt: TGTGCTAGTGGTGCCCCCGGGACACCCTATGGCTACACCTTC
abundance: NA
d_gene: NA
j_gene: TRBJ1-2
v_gene: TRBV12-5

CDR3aa: CASSLASGVRYNEQFF
CDR3nt: TGCGCCAGCAGCTTGGCCAGCGGGGTTCGCTACAATGAGCAGTTCTTC
abundance: NA
d_gene: TRBD2
j_gene: TRBJ2-1
v_gene: TRBV5-1